The present T cell receptor (beta chain) was sequenced within a study of T cell responses to AZD1222 COVID-19 vaccine. TCRdb's table, derived via immunoSEQ multiplex PCR, lists solely in-frame clones and lacks some. The sample shows about 110,000 clones, 90% to 95% of them seen only once. The germline V and J ends were trimmed by 5 bases and 5 bases, with 18 bases remaining between them. CDR3 length equals 15 residues. From germline, CDR1 is MDHEN and CDR2 SYDVKM. The sequence derives from an adult in good health. The chain carries TRBV28 and TRBJ1-1; the D gene is possibly TRBD1 (5 bases). This specimen consisted of peripheral blood, obtained on day 0 of AZD1222 vaccination. As DNA, the CDR3 is TGTGCCAGCAGTCTTGGGACCTCAGGTGGGACTGAAGCTTTCTTT. Residues: CASSLGTSGGTEAFF.